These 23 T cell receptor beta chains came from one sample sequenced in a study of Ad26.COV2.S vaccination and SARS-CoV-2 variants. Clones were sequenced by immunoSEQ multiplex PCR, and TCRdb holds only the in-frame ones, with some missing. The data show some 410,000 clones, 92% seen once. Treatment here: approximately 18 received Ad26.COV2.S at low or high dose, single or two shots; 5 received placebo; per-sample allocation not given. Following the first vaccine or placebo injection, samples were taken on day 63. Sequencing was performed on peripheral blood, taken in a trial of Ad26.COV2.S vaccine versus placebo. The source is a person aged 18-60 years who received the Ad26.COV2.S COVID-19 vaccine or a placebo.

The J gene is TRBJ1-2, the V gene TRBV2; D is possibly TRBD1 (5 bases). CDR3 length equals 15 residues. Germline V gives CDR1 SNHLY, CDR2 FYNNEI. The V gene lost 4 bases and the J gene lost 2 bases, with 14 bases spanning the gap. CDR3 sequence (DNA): TGTGCCAGCAGTGTGACAGCGGCGGGGAACTATGGCTACACCTTC. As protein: CASSVTAAGNYGYTF.

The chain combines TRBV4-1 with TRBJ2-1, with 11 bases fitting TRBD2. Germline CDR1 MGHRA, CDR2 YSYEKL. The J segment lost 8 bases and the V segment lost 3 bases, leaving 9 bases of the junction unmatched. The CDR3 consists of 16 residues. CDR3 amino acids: CASSHSGGASFDEQFF. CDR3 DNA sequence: TGCGCCAGCAGCCATAGCGGGGGGGCCTCTTTCGATGAGCAGTTCTTC.

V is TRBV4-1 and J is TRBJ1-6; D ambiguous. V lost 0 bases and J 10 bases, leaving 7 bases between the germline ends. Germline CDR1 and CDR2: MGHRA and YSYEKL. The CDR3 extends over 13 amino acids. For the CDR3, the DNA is TGCGCCAGCAGCCAAGATCCGGGGTCACCCCTCCACTTT. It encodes CASSQDPGSPLHF.

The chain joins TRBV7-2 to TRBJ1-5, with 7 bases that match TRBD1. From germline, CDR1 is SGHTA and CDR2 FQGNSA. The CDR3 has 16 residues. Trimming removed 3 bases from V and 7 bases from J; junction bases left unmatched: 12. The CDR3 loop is CASSLLTGPLAQPQHF. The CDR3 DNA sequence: TGTGCCAGCAGCTTGCTGACAGGGCCGCTCGCCCAGCCCCAGCATTTT.

CDR3 loop: CASSTGIRVSSNEKLFF. In DNA form, the CDR3 reads TGCGCCAGCAGTACCGGGATCCGCGTATCTTCTAATGAAAAACTGTTTTTT. The rearrangement links TRBV5-1 to TRBJ1-4; D is uncertain. CDR3 length equals 17 residues. CDR1 is SGHRS, CDR2 YFSETQ, per germline. The germline V and J ends were trimmed by 5 bases and 3 bases, with 20 bases remaining between them. Variable domain in full (rest from reference TRBV5-1 and TRBJ1-4): KAGVTQTPRYLIKTRGQQVTLSCSPISGHRSVSWYQQTPGQGLQFLFEYFSETQRNKGNFPGRFSGRQFSNSRSEMNVSTLELGDSALYLCASSTGIRVSSNEKLFFGSGTQLSVL.

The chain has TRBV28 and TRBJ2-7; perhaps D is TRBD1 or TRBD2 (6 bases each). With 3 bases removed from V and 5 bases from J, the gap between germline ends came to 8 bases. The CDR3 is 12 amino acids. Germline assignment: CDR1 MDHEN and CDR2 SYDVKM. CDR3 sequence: CASSLGGDEQYF. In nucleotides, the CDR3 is TGTGCCAGCAGTTTGGGGGGCGACGAGCAGTACTTC.

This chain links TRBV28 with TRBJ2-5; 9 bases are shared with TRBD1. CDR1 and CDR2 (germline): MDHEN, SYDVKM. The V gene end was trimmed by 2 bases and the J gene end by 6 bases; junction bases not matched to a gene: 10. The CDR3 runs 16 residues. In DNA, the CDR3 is TGTGCCAGCAGTTTACTCGAGGACAGGGGAAAGAAGACCCAGTACTTC. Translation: CASSLLEDRGKKTQYF.

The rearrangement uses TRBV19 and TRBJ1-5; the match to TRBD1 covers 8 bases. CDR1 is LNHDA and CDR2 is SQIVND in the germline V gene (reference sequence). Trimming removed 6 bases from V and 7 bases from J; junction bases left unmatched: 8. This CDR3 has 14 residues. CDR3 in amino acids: CASSWTGRAQPQHF. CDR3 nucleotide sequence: TGTGCCAGTAGCTGGACAGGGAGGGCCCAGCCCCAGCATTTT. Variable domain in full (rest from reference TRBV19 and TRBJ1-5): DGGITQSPKYLFRKEGQNVTLSCEQNLNHDAMYWYRQDPGQGLRLIYYSQIVNDFQKGDIAEGYSVSREKKESFPLTVTSAQKNPTAFYLCASSWTGRAQPQHFGDGTRLSIL.

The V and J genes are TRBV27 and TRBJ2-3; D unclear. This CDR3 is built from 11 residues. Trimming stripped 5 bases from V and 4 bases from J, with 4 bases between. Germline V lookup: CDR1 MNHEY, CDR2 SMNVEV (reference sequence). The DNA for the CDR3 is TGTGCCAGCAGTCGACCAGATACGCAGTATTTT. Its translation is CASSRPDTQYF.

The CDR3 nucleotides read TGTGCCAGCAGCCACCTGACGGATATAAACTATGGCTACACCTTC. Amino acids: CASSHLTDINYGYTF. This chain connects TRBV5-4 to TRBJ1-2; D is ambiguous. V lost 4 bases to trimming and J lost 2 bases, with 15 bases between them. The CDR3 loop spans 15 amino acids. Germline lookup yields CDR1 SGHNT and CDR2 YYREEE (reference sequence).

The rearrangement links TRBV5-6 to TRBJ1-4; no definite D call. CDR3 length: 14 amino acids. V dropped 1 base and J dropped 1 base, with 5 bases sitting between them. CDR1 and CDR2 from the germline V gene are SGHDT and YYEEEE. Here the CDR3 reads CASSLLGTNEKLFF. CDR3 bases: TGTGCCAGCAGCTTGCTGGGAACTAATGAAAAACTGTTTTTT.

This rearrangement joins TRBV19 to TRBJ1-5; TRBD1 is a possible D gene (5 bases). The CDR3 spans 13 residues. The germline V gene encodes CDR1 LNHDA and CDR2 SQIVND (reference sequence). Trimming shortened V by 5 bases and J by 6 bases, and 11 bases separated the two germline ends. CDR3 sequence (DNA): TGTGCCAGTAGTTTGGGGGGGTTTCAGCCCCAGCATTTT. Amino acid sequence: CASSLGGFQPQHF.

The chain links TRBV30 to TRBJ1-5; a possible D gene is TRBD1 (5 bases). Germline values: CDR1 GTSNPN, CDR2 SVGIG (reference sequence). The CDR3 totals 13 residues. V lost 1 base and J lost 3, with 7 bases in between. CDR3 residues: CAWSGQINQPQHF. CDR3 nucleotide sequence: TGTGCCTGGAGTGGACAGATCAATCAGCCCCAGCATTTT.

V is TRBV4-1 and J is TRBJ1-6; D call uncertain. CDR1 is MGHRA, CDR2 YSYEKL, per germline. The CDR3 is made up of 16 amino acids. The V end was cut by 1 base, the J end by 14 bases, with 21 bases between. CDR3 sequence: CASSQVSSRGTGSLHF. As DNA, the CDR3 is TGCGCCAGCAGCCAAGTTAGTTCGCGGGGAACGGGATCCCTCCACTTT.

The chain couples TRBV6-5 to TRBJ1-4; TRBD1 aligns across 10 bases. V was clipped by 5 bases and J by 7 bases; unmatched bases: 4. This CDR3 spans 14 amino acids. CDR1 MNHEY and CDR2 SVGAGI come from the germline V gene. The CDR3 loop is CASSRDRGLEKLFF. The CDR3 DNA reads TGTGCCAGCAGTAGGGACAGGGGCCTTGAAAAACTGTTTTTT.

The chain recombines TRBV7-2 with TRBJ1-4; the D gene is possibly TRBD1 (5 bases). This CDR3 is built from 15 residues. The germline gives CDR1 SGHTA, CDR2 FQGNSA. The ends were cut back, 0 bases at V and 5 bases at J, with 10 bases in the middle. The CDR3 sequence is CASSLALTENEKLFF. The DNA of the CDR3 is TGTGCCAGCAGCTTAGCACTGACAGAAAATGAAAAACTGTTTTTT.

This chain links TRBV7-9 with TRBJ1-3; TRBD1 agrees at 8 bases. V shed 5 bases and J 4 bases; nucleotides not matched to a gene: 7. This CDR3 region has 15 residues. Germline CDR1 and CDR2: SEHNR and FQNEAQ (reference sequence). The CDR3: CASSPWTGQGNTIYF. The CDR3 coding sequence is TGTGCCAGCAGCCCGTGGACAGGGCAAGGAAACACCATATATTTT.

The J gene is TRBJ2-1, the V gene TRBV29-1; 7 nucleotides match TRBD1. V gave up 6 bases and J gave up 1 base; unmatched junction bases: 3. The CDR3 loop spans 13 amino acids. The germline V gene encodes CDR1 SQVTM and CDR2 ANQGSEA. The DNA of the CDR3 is TGCAGCGTCAACAGGGGATCCTACAATGAGCAGTTCTTC. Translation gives CSVNRGSYNEQFF.

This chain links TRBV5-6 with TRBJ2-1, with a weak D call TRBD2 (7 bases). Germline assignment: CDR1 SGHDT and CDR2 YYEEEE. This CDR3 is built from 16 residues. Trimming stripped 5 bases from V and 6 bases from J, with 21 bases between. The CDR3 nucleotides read TGTGCCAGCAGAAAACGCCGGGGGGCGATAGCCAATGAGCAGTTCTTC. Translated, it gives CASRKRRGAIANEQFF. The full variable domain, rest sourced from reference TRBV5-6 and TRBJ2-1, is DAGVTQSPTHLIKTRGQQVTLRCSPKSGHDTVSWYQQALGQGPQFIFQYYEEEERQRGNFPDRFSGHQFPNYSSELNVNALLLGDSALYLCASRKRRGAIANEQFFGPGTRLTVL.

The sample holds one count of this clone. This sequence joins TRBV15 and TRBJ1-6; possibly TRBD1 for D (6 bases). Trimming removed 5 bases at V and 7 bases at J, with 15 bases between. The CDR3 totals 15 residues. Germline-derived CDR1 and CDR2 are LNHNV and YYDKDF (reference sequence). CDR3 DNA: TGTGCCACCAGCTCTATAGGGGGGGGGAATTCACCCCTCCACTTT. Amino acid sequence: CATSSIGGGNSPLHF.

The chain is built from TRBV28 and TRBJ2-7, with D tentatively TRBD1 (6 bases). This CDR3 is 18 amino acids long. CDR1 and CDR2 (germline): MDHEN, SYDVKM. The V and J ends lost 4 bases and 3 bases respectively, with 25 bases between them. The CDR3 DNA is TGTGCCAGCAGTTCACAGGGTTCGAGGGGCTCGAGGGGCTACGAGCAGTACTTC. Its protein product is CASSSQGSRGSRGYEQYF.

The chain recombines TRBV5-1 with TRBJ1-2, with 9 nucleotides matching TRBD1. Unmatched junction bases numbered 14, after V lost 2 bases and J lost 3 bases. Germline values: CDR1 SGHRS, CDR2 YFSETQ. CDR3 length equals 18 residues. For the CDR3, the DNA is TGCGCCAGCAGCTTAGTCCTTTTACGGGACAGGGATGACTATGGCTACACCTTC. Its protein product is CASSLVLLRDRDDYGYTF.

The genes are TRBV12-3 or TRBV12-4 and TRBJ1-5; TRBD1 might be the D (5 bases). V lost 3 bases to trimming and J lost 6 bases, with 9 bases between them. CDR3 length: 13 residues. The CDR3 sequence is CASSLGGSQPQHF. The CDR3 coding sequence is TGTGCCAGCAGTTTGGGGGGAAGTCAGCCCCAGCATTTT.